The 10 T cell receptor beta chains listed next were all sequenced from one sample in a study of cytomegalovirus exposure and HLA in healthy donors. Amplification used 60 Vbeta primers and 13 Jbeta primers. Sequencing used immunoSEQ multiplex PCR; TCRdb keeps in-frame clones, though not all of them. The sample yields more than 100,000 clones, 70% to 90% seen once. Source material: PBMCs. These receptors were taken from a man aged 40-50 years in good health and CMV-seronegative.

The chain uses TRBV7-3 and TRBJ2-5; 7 bases match TRBD1. CDR3 size: 17 residues. V dropped 2 bases and J dropped 4; count of bases not matched to a gene: 13. In germline, CDR1 is SGHTA, CDR2 FQGTGA. CDR3 in amino acids: CASSLSGLTGLGETQYF. CDR3 bases: TGTGCCAGCAGCTTATCGGGATTGACAGGGCTTGGAGAGACCCAGTACTTC.

A single count supports this clone. This chain joins TRBV15 and TRBJ2-7; D gene uncertain. The CDR3 loop spans 14 amino acids. In germline, CDR1 is LNHNV, CDR2 YYDKDF (reference sequence). Deletions cut 3 bases from V and 4 bases from J, with 13 bases between. CDR3 in amino acids: CATSRLLGQYEQYF. The CDR3 DNA is TGTGCCACCAGCAGGCTGCTTGGGCAATACGAGCAGTACTTC.

This chain joins TRBV7-2 and TRBJ1-2; the match to TRBD1 covers 10 bases. This CDR3 spans 13 amino acids. Unmatched junction bases numbered 2, after V lost 6 bases and J lost 4 bases. CDR1 and CDR2 from the germline V gene are SGHTA and FQGNSA. CDR3 amino acids: CASRRTGGYGYTF. For the CDR3, the DNA is TGTGCCAGCAGGCGGACAGGGGGCTATGGCTACACCTTC.

In its sample, this clone was seen a few times. The chain recombines TRBV30 with TRBJ2-1, with a tentative D call TRBD2 (5 bases). There are 15 residues in the CDR3. Deletions cut 1 base from V and 0 bases from J, with 10 bases between. In germline, CDR1 is GTSNPN, CDR2 SVGIG (reference sequence). As DNA, the CDR3 is TGTGCCTGGAGTGGCGGGCGGAGCTCCTACAATGAGCAGTTCTTC. Encoded protein: CAWSGGRSSYNEQFF.

The chain recombines TRBV7-2 with TRBJ2-3; 8 bases align to TRBD2. Germline V lookup: CDR1 SGHTA, CDR2 FQGNSA. V trimming: 4 bases; J trimming: 1 base; junction bases outside the gene matches: 7. The CDR3 runs 16 residues. CDR3 sequence reads: CASSSTGTRGTDTQYF. The CDR3 nucleotides are TGTGCCAGCAGCTCTACCGGGACTAGGGGCACAGATACGCAGTATTTT.

This clone was picked up one time. The V and J genes are TRBV9 and TRBJ2-3; D might be TRBD2 (6 bases). Trimming removed 1 base from V and 5 bases from J, with 14 bases in between. Germline CDR1 SGDLS, CDR2 YYNGEE. The CDR3 covers 15 residues. Here the CDR3 reads CASSVPGGIGDTQYF. CDR3 DNA sequence: TGTGCCAGCAGCGTACCTGGGGGGATAGGAGATACGCAGTATTTT.

The chain joins TRBV19 to TRBJ1-4; D perhaps matches TRBD1 (5 bases). The germline CDR1 and CDR2 sequences are LNHDA and SQIVND (reference sequence). The length of the CDR3 is 17 residues. V dropped 7 bases and J dropped 4 bases, with 22 bases sitting between them. The CDR3 here is CASTGPLSTANNEKLFF. CDR3 nucleotides: TGTGCCAGTACCGGACCCCTTTCGACAGCTAATAATGAAAAACTGTTTTTT.

This clone was observed a single time. V usage is TRBV28 and J usage is TRBJ1-1, with D possibly being TRBD1 (5 bases). Trimming removed 6 bases from V and 0 bases from J, with 11 bases in between. The germline gives CDR1 MDHEN, CDR2 SYDVKM. CDR3 length equals 14 residues. CDR3 nucleotides: TGTGCCAGCAGACTCAGGGAATTGAACACTGAAGCTTTCTTT. Translating gives CASRLRELNTEAFF.

The rearrangement uses TRBV19 and TRBJ1-4; D possibly corresponds to TRBD1 (5 bases). Trimming took off 5 bases at V and 4 bases at J, with 14 bases between the two ends. This CDR3 has 15 amino acids. Germline lookup yields CDR1 LNHDA and CDR2 SQIVND (reference sequence). CDR3 amino acids: CASSSMGRINEKLFF. CDR3 nucleotide sequence: TGTGCCAGTAGTTCGATGGGGCGGATTAATGAAAAACTGTTTTTT.

CDR3 residues: CASSLGTDSNQPQHF. The DNA for the CDR3 is TGTGCCAGTAGTCTCGGGACAGATAGCAATCAGCCCCAGCATTTT. The chain carries TRBV19 and TRBJ1-5; 7 positions match TRBD1. Germline trimming cut 5 bases from V and 0 bases from J; bases unmatched to any gene: 4. Germline lookup yields CDR1 LNHDA and CDR2 SQIVND (reference sequence). This CDR3 is 15 amino acids long.